The 2 T cell receptor beta chains below were found in one sample sequenced in a study of T-cell memory formation after mild COVID-19. TCRdb recomputed calls from the 5' RACE reads with MiXCR, one row per CDR3 protein. The sample carries roughly 560,000 distinct CDR3 sequences, roughly 22% recorded once. The sequencing input was PBMCs or a T cell subset sorted from them (not recorded which). These receptors were collected from an adult woman who had mild COVID-19 (a few samples of this study predate the infection). Cell type and time point are not known.

This clonotype was counted a few times. The chain has TRBV12-3 or TRBV12-4 and TRBJ2-7, with D unresolved. The CDR3 has 14 residues. Trimming left V 3 bases short and J 0 bases short, with 9 bases between. The chain's CDR3 is CASSFQASSYEQYF. The CDR3 DNA reads TGTGCCAGCAGTTTTCAGGCTTCCTCCTACGAGCAGTACTTC.

There are many counts of this clonotype. The V and J genes are TRBV4-2 and TRBJ1-3; no firm D call. The germline CDR1 and CDR2 sequences are LGHNA and YNFKEQ. Trimming removed 4 bases from V and 0 bases from J, with 16 bases in between. The CDR3 contains 17 residues. CDR3: CASSRNPDSGSGNTIYF. For the CDR3, the DNA is TGTGCCAGCAGCCGAAATCCGGACTCAGGCTCTGGAAACACCATATATTTT.